This entry describes one T cell receptor beta chain. This sample is drawn from a study of cytomegalovirus exposure and HLA in healthy donors. With 60 Vbeta and 13 Jbeta primers, the PCR was carried out. Clones were read by immunoSEQ multiplex PCR, and TCRdb kept only the in-frame ones, dropping some. Here the sample spans some 78,000 clones, around 70% being singletons. The CDR3 totals 15 residues. CDR1 is GTSNPN, CDR2 SVGIG, per germline (reference sequence). V was shortened by 6 bases and J by 2 bases, with 19 bases between the two germline ends. The chain carries TRBV30 and TRBJ1-1; D possibly corresponds to TRBD1 (5 bases). Input material: PBMCs. The receptor comes from a woman aged 40-49 years in good health and CMV-seropositive. The CDR3 coding sequence is TGTGCCTGCTCTGATACATCGGGGGGAAACACTGAAGCTTTCTTT. Amino acids: CACSDTSGGNTEAFF.